Following are 26 T cell receptor beta chains from one sample sequenced in a study of graft-versus-host responses after intestinal transplantation. Only in-frame clones appear in the TCRdb table, and some are missing; sequencing was by immunoSEQ multiplex PCR. Among some 25,000 clones listed, about 93% were seen once. The sample consisted of PBMCs, taken roughly 30 days after intestinal transplant. Receptor source: a human patient who received an intestinal transplant, so some T cells may come from the graft donor.

V and J are TRBV28 and TRBJ2-1; 7 nucleotides line up with TRBD1. The V and J ends lost 5 bases and 16 bases, in that order; junction bases with no gene match: 11. The V gene's germline CDR1 is MDHEN and CDR2 SYDVKM. The CDR3 length is 12 residues. CDR3 nucleotide sequence: TGTGCCAGCAGTCCCCCCGACAGGGTTCCTTTCTTC. Its translation is CASSPPDRVPFF.

The chain uses TRBV5-1 and TRBJ2-5; 7 bases agree with TRBD2. The CDR3 runs 15 residues. Germline trimming cut 2 bases from V and 2 bases from J; bases unmatched to any gene: 6. CDR1 is SGHRS and CDR2 is YFSETQ in the germline V gene. The CDR3 nucleotides are TGCGCCAGCAGCTTATCTCCCGGGGGGCAAGAGACCCAGTACTTC. Its protein product is CASSLSPGGQETQYF.

DNA for the CDR3: TGTGCCTGGAGTGTATTAGCCTTGAACACTGAAGCTTTCTTT. Translated: CAWSVLALNTEAFF. This rearrangement joins TRBV30 to TRBJ1-1; D unclear. CDR1 and CDR2 from the germline V gene are GTSNPN and SVGIG (reference sequence). The CDR3 sequence is 14 residues long. Trimming pared 0 bases from V and 0 bases from J, leaving 8 bases between.

The J gene is TRBJ1-2, the V gene TRBV9, with a weak D call TRBD1 (5 bases). CDR1 is SGDLS and CDR2 is YYNGEE in the germline V gene. This CDR3 region has 15 residues. The V end was cut by 2 bases, the J end by 8 bases, with 19 bases between. The CDR3 DNA sequence: TGTGCCAGCAGCGTTGGGATAACGGGGCCGAGGGGCTACACCTTC. This translates into CASSVGITGPRGYTF.

The V gene is TRBV27, the J gene TRBJ2-1, with 7 nucleotides matching TRBD1. Trimming took 5 bases from V and 3 from J; bases not matched to a gene: 7. Looked up from germline, CDR1 is MNHEY and CDR2 is SMNVEV (reference sequence). The CDR3 contains 15 residues. CDR3 DNA: TGTGCCAGCAGTCACCGACAGGGCATCTACAATGAGCAGTTCTTC. Protein: CASSHRQGIYNEQFF.

CDR3 amino acids: CASSTIQGKSNEQFF. CDR3 in DNA: TGTGCCAGTAGTACCATCCAGGGGAAGAGCAATGAGCAGTTCTTC. The gene calls are TRBV19 and TRBJ2-1; D perhaps matches TRBD1 (6 bases). Germline loops: CDR1 LNHDA, CDR2 SQIVND (reference sequence). CDR3 length: 15 amino acids. The ends were cut back, 4 bases at V and 6 bases at J, with 16 bases in the middle.

The chain links TRBV2 to TRBJ2-1; D may correspond to TRBD1 or TRBD2 (5 bases each). The V end was cut by 2 bases, the J end by 7 bases, with 6 bases between. Germline CDR1 reads SNHLY; CDR2 reads FYNNEI. CDR3 length: 12 residues. This CDR3 reads CASSEWGNEQFF. CDR3 nucleotides: TGTGCCAGCAGTGAATGGGGGAATGAGCAGTTCTTC.

The rearrangement joins TRBV5-4 to TRBJ1-1; no firm D call. This CDR3 spans 13 amino acids. Germline V lookup: CDR1 SGHNT, CDR2 YYREEE (reference sequence). V was shortened by 2 bases and J by 5 bases, with 10 bases between the two germline ends. The CDR3 region is CASSFLGSTEAFF. For the CDR3, the DNA is TGTGCCAGCAGCTTTTTGGGTAGTACTGAAGCTTTCTTT.

V usage is TRBV27 and J usage is TRBJ2-5, with a possible D match to TRBD2 (5 bases). This CDR3 spans 13 amino acids. With 2 bases removed from V and 4 bases from J, the gap between germline ends came to 8 bases. Germline V CDR1 and CDR2: MNHEY, SMNVEV (reference sequence). CDR3 coding DNA: TGTGCCAGCAGTTTACGAGGGATAGAGACCCAGTACTTC. Amino acid sequence: CASSLRGIETQYF.

This clone was found once. This chain uses TRBV7-6 with TRBJ2-7; 11 nucleotides line up with TRBD2. The CDR3 extends over 15 amino acids. The J segment lost 3 bases and the V segment lost 6 bases, leaving 7 bases of the junction unmatched. Germline V gene data show CDR1 as SGHVS and CDR2 as FNYEAQ. The CDR3 nucleotides are TGTGCCAGCAGTTACGGGACTAGCGGAAACTACGAGCAGTACTTC. It translates to CASSYGTSGNYEQYF.

The chain employs TRBV5-1 and TRBJ2-7; 8 nucleotides match TRBD1. The ends lost 3 bases at V and 1 base at J; junction bases unmatched: 3. The CDR3 extends over 14 amino acids. Germline loops: CDR1 SGHRS, CDR2 YFSETQ. Here the CDR3 reads CASSSTGDSYEQYF. The CDR3 nucleotides are TGCGCCAGCAGCTCGACAGGGGATTCCTACGAGCAGTACTTC.

The chain joins TRBV7-9 to TRBJ2-2; perhaps TRBD1 as D (6 bases). The CDR3 extends over 13 amino acids. Germline CDR1 is SEHNR and CDR2 is FQNEAQ (reference sequence). Trimming left V 11 bases short and J 4 bases short, with 14 bases between. The CDR3 region is CALGGHFTGELFF. The CDR3 DNA follows: TGTGCCCTAGGGGGACACTTCACCGGGGAGCTGTTTTTT. The entire variable domain, with the rest obtained from reference TRBV7-9 and TRBJ2-2, is as follows: DTGVSQNPRHKITKRGQNVTFRCDPISEHNRLYWYRQTLGQGPEFLTYFQNEAQLEKSRLLSDRFSAERPKGSFSTLEIQRTEQGDSAMYLCALGGHFTGELFFGEGSRLTVL.

The chain is built from TRBV7-2 and TRBJ2-2, with 7 bases aligning to TRBD2. J was trimmed by 4 bases and V by 1 base; bases with no gene match: 6. Germline lookup yields CDR1 SGHTA and CDR2 FQGNSA. The CDR3 has 16 residues. This chain's CDR3 is CASSLDTLATTGELFF. DNA for the CDR3: TGTGCCAGCAGCTTAGATACACTAGCGACCACCGGGGAGCTGTTTTTT.

The V and J genes are TRBV5-5 and TRBJ1-2; D call uncertain. The CDR3 has 11 residues. The germline CDR1 and CDR2 sequences are SGHKS and YYEKEE (reference sequence). V dropped 0 bases and J dropped 8 bases, with 5 bases sitting between them. CDR3 amino acids: CASSLVGGYTF. DNA of the CDR3: TGTGCCAGCAGCTTGGTGGGCGGCTACACCTTC.

V is TRBV28 and J is TRBJ2-6; possibly TRBD2 for D (6 bases). The CDR3 totals 15 residues. Per the germline V gene, CDR1 is MDHEN and CDR2 is SYDVKM. V lost 3 bases, J lost 0 bases, and 6 bases lay in between. The CDR3 DNA reads TGTGCCAGCAGTTTGGGGGGCTCTGGGGCCAACGTCCTGACTTTC. This translates into CASSLGGSGANVLTF.

The chain uses TRBV7-7 and TRBJ1-1; D perhaps matches TRBD1 (5 bases). This CDR3 comprises 13 residues. Deletions cut 5 bases from V and 1 base from J, with 8 bases between. In germline, CDR1 is SSHAT, CDR2 FNYEAQ (reference sequence). CDR3 sequence reads: CASSLGQNTEAFF. The CDR3 DNA follows: TGTGCCAGCAGCCTCGGACAGAACACTGAAGCTTTCTTT.

The chain has TRBV12-5 and TRBJ2-1, with D possibly called TRBD1 or TRBD2 (6 bases each). CDR3 length equals 16 residues. V dropped 0 bases and J dropped 5 bases, with 14 bases sitting between them. The germline V gene has CDR1 LGHNT and CDR2 FRNRAP. CDR3 sequence: CASGLVVGGRNNEQFF. The CDR3 DNA is TGTGCTAGTGGTTTGGTAGTGGGGGGCAGGAACAATGAGCAGTTCTTC.

The chain carries TRBV7-3 and TRBJ2-1; perhaps TRBD2 as D (6 bases). Germline lookup yields CDR1 SGHTA and CDR2 FQGTGA. The CDR3 sequence is 15 residues long. The V and J ends lost 2 bases and 2 bases respectively, with 10 bases between them. CDR3 region: CASSLGGGAYNEQFF. CDR3 nucleotides: TGTGCCAGCAGCTTAGGCGGCGGGGCCTACAATGAGCAGTTCTTC.

This clone was seen a single time. The chain carries TRBV5-5 and TRBJ2-7, with D perhaps being TRBD1 or TRBD2 (5 bases each). Germline CDR1 reads SGHKS; CDR2 reads YYEKEE (reference sequence). V was clipped by 0 bases and J by 2 bases, with 12 bases between them. The CDR3 sequence is 15 residues long. The CDR3 is CASSLARDATYEQYF. The CDR3 bases are TGTGCCAGCAGCTTGGCCCGGGACGCAACCTACGAGCAGTACTTC.

The V call is TRBV11-2, the J call TRBJ2-5, with 7 nucleotides matching TRBD2. Gene TRBJ2-7 matches the end of the DNA better, so the J call may be wrong. The CDR3 is made up of 16 amino acids. Looked up from germline, CDR1 is SGHAT and CDR2 is FQNNGV. The CDR3 sequence: CASSFVFGGGSYEQYF. The CDR3 bases are TGTGCCAGCAGCTTCGTATTTGGCGGGGGATCCTACGAGCAGTACTTC.

The rearrangement joins TRBV6-1 to TRBJ1-1, with 9 bases lining up with TRBD1. V lost 3 bases and J lost 0; bases outside the gene matches: 11. The CDR3 sequence is 18 residues long. Germline V lookup: CDR1 MNHNS, CDR2 SASEGT. In nucleotides, the CDR3 is TGTGCCAGCAGTGATACTTGGATTGGACAGGGGATGAACACTGAAGCTTTCTTT. This encodes CASSDTWIGQGMNTEAFF.

For this clone: Different DNA sequences within this sample yield the same CDR3. The gene calls are TRBV28 and TRBJ2-7, with 10 positions matching TRBD2. Germline V lookup: CDR1 MDHEN, CDR2 SYDVKM. V lost 2 bases and J lost 3; bases outside the gene matches: 1. The CDR3 has 14 residues. The CDR3 coding sequence is TGTGCCAGCAGTTTACTAGCGGGGGTCTACGAGCAGTACTTC. It is translated as CASSLLAGVYEQYF.

The genes are TRBV9 and TRBJ2-7, with D perhaps matching TRBD2 (5 bases). CDR1 is SGDLS, CDR2 YYNGEE, per germline. V lost 3 bases and J 2 bases, leaving 12 bases between the germline ends. CDR3 size: 14 residues. The CDR3 DNA reads as TGTGCCAGCAGCGCCGAAGCGGCCACCTACGAGCAGTACTTC. Translating gives CASSAEAATYEQYF.

This chain connects TRBV12-5 to TRBJ2-3, with 8 bases fitting TRBD2. In germline, CDR1 is LGHNT, CDR2 FRNRAP. V was clipped by 0 bases and J by 3 bases; unmatched bases: 11. The CDR3 is 18 amino acids. CDR3 sequence reads: CASGLVLSGKSTTDTQYF. In DNA, the CDR3 is TGTGCTAGTGGTTTGGTACTTAGCGGGAAGAGTACAACAGATACGCAGTATTTT.

The genes are TRBV5-6 and TRBJ1-1; a weak D match, TRBD1 (5 bases). Germline-derived CDR1 and CDR2 are SGHDT and YYEEEE. Trimming left V 0 bases short and J 7 bases short, with 13 bases between. CDR3 length: 14 amino acids. CDR3 sequence (DNA): TGTGCCAGCAGCTTGGGACCTCTGAGGGGTGAAGCTTTCTTT. Amino acid sequence: CASSLGPLRGEAFF. Complete variable domain (other parts from reference TRBV5-6 and TRBJ1-1): DAGVTQSPTHLIKTRGQQVTLRCSPKSGHDTVSWYQQALGQGPQFIFQYYEEEERQRGNFPDRFSGHQFPNYSSELNVNALLLGDSALYLCASSLGPLRGEAFFGQGTRLTVV.

This chain joins TRBV28 and TRBJ1-1, with 7 bases matching TRBD1. The CDR3 has 14 residues. J was trimmed by 10 bases and V by 5 bases; bases with no gene match: 13. CDR1 and CDR2 from the germline V gene are MDHEN and SYDVKM. CDR3 in amino acids: CASSEQTGAPGAFF. CDR3 DNA: TGTGCCAGCAGTGAACAAACAGGGGCCCCTGGAGCTTTCTTT.